This is a list of T cell receptor beta chains from one sample in a study of OX40 agonist ivuxolimab in advanced cancers. Sequencing used immunoSEQ multiplex PCR; TCRdb keeps in-frame clones, though not all of them. The sample carries about 69,000 clones, about nine tenths recorded once. The sequencing here drew on CD4+ or CD8+ T cells sorted from blood, taken in a trial of the OX40 agonist ivuxolimab. The source of these receptors is an adult with an advanced solid tumor such as melanoma, head and neck, liver or kidney cancer. Each CDR3 is given with its conserved first and last residue. Each record gives: CDR3 protein, J gene, clone size, V gene, CDR3 length. The size field is filled for only some rows; it gives once, few, many or a size class.

CASSLGYSNQPQHF	TRBJ1-5	few	TRBV5-5	14
CASSVAGTNLNEQFF	TRBJ2-1	-	TRBV9	15
CASSINGRGPGTQYF	TRBJ2-5	-	TRBV19	15
CASSYGQFSYNEQFF	TRBJ2-1	-	TRBV6-5	15
CASSPPERREQFF	TRBJ2-1	-	TRBV18	13
CASSETGGRETQYF	TRBJ2-5	-	TRBV6-1	14
CASSEGASPAYEQYF	TRBJ2-7	once	TRBV2	15
CASKPFGPGDYGYTF	TRBJ1-2	-	TRBV7-9	15
CASSLRLAGSYEQYF	TRBJ2-7	-	TRBV7-9	15
CASSFGGVTDTQYF	TRBJ2-3	-	TRBV9	14
CASSATSFGGETQYF	TRBJ2-5	-	TRBV7-8	15
CASSRLAPQETQYF	TRBJ2-5	-	TRBV4-2	14
CASSYSRGGGEAFF	TRBJ1-1	-	TRBV6-5	14
CASSPSSGSSSEQYF	TRBJ2-7	-	TRBV13	15